The entry below gives a single T cell receptor beta chain sequence along with its context. The antigen remains undetermined. The donors were part of the validation cohort, which consisted of some 120 subjects and was separate from the first cohort of 600 to 850 subjects. The data belong to a study of cytomegalovirus exposure and HLA in healthy donors. Study results and limitations: The classifier, whose performance was assessed in both the original and validation cohorts, reportedly diagnosed cytomegalovirus status with high specificity and sensitivity.

Germline V lookup: CDR1 SGHVS, CDR2 FQNEAQ. The V gene end was trimmed by 5 bases and the J gene end by 6 bases; junction bases not matched to a gene: 7. This CDR3 is 13 amino acids long. Repertoires were generated with immunoSEQ multiplex PCR, while TCRdb's copy carries only in-frame clones and drops some. Among 200,000 or so clones listed, about 79% were seen once. The V call is TRBV7-8, the J call TRBJ2-7; TRBD1 matches at 7 bases. The receptor was derived from a woman aged 25-40 years in good health and CMV-seropositive. Input material: PBMCs. The chain's CDR3 is CASSQRQGGEQYF. The CDR3 region has the DNA TGTGCCAGCAGCCAGCGACAGGGTGGCGAGCAGTACTTC.